These T cell receptor beta chains were read from a single sample in a study of shared clonotypes between healthy human individuals. Assay: immunoSEQ multiplex PCR; the TCRdb copy retains only in-frame clones and omits some. The sample shows roughly 520,000 clones, roughly 95% of them seen only once. Sequencing was carried out using naive CD4+ T cells sorted from blood. Every receptor here comes from a woman aged 30 to 39 in good health. CDR3s include the opening cysteine and the closing phenylalanine or tryptophan. A D gene is named only where the DNA matches it firmly. Only some rows state a clone size, as once, few, many or a class for expanded clones.

v_call: TRBV5-1; clone_size: .; d_call: TRBD1; j_call: TRBJ2-7; cdr3_nt: TGCGCCAGCAGCTTGGGAGACAGGGGCTTCTTCGAGCAGTACTTC; cdr3_aa: CASSLGDRGFFEQYF
v_call: TRBV14; clone_size: .; d_call: .; j_call: TRBJ2-2; cdr3_nt: TGTGCCAGCAGCCAAGTTGTCGTCGGGGAGCTGTTTTTT; cdr3_aa: CASSQVVVGELFF
v_call: TRBV7-3; clone_size: .; d_call: .; j_call: TRBJ2-7; cdr3_nt: TGTGCCAGCATCCTGGGCCCGGGGCAGTACTTC; cdr3_aa: CASILGPGQYF
v_call: TRBV27; clone_size: .; d_call: .; j_call: TRBJ2-7; cdr3_nt: TGTGCCAGCAGTCACACCTACGAGCAGTACTTC; cdr3_aa: CASSHTYEQYF
v_call: TRBV18; clone_size: once; d_call: .; j_call: TRBJ2-2; cdr3_nt: TGTGCCAGCTCACCAGGCGGGGGCAACACCGGGGAGCTGTTTTTT; cdr3_aa: CASSPGGGNTGELFF
v_call: TRBV5-1; clone_size: .; d_call: TRBD1; j_call: TRBJ2-7; cdr3_nt: TGCGCCAGCAGTTTCTCCGTACCCGGGACAGGCCCCTACGAGCAGTACTTC; cdr3_aa: CASSFSVPGTGPYEQYF
v_call: TRBV5-1; clone_size: .; d_call: TRBD2; j_call: TRBJ2-7; cdr3_nt: TGCGCCAGCAGCTTGGGGAAGGGTCTGCGGGAGGACTCCTACGAGCAGTACTTC; cdr3_aa: CASSLGKGLREDSYEQYF
v_call: TRBV28; clone_size: .; d_call: .; j_call: TRBJ1-3; cdr3_nt: TGTGCCAGCAGTCTCCTCCGAGACTCTGGAAACACCATATATTTT; cdr3_aa: CASSLLRDSGNTIYF
v_call: TRBV19; clone_size: .; d_call: .; j_call: TRBJ2-7; cdr3_nt: TGTGCCAGTAGTAAAAACAGGGACCACTACGAGCAGTACTTC; cdr3_aa: CASSKNRDHYEQYF
v_call: TRBV4-1; clone_size: .; d_call: .; j_call: TRBJ2-1; cdr3_nt: TGCGCCAGCAGCCCCGGCGGTAGTTTCAGCAATGAGCAGTTCTTC; cdr3_aa: CASSPGGSFSNEQFF
v_call: TRBV27; clone_size: .; d_call: TRBD2; j_call: TRBJ2-7; cdr3_nt: TGTGCCAGCAGTTTTACAGGCGGGGGCGAGCAGTACTTC; cdr3_aa: CASSFTGGGEQYF
v_call: TRBV10-3; clone_size: .; d_call: .; j_call: TRBJ2-2; cdr3_nt: TGTGCCATCAGTGAGGGGATGAGGGGCACCGGGGAGCTGTTTTTT; cdr3_aa: CAISEGMRGTGELFF
v_call: TRBV5-1; clone_size: .; d_call: .; j_call: TRBJ2-7; cdr3_nt: TGCGCCAGCAGCTTGGGCGGCTACGAGCAGTACTTC; cdr3_aa: CASSLGGYEQYF
v_call: TRBV19; clone_size: .; d_call: TRBD1; j_call: TRBJ1-3; cdr3_nt: TGTGCCAGTAGCCGGACAGGGACTGGAAACACCATATATTTT; cdr3_aa: CASSRTGTGNTIYF
v_call: TRBV6-1; clone_size: .; d_call: .; j_call: TRBJ1-2; cdr3_nt: TGTGCCAGCATGCCGGGGCCCGGGGTTCGTGGCTACACCTTC; cdr3_aa: CASMPGPGVRGYTF
v_call: TRBV27; clone_size: .; d_call: TRBD2; j_call: TRBJ2-7; cdr3_nt: TGTGCCAGCAGTTTGTCGGGACTAGCGGGGAACTCCTACGAGCAGTACTTC; cdr3_aa: CASSLSGLAGNSYEQYF
v_call: TRBV7-9; clone_size: .; d_call: .; j_call: TRBJ1-2; cdr3_nt: TGTGCCAGCAGCGTAAATTGGGACTTTCTCTCTAACTATGGCTACACCTTC; cdr3_aa: CASSVNWDFLSNYGYTF
v_call: TRBV27; clone_size: .; d_call: .; j_call: TRBJ1-5; cdr3_nt: TGTGCCAGCAGTCCCAAGGGTTGGAGCAATCAGCCCCAGCATTTT; cdr3_aa: CASSPKGWSNQPQHF
v_call: TRBV6-5; clone_size: .; d_call: TRBD2; j_call: TRBJ2-7; cdr3_nt: TGTGCCAGCAGTTACTCGGCGGGGGGACCCTACGAGCAGTACTTC; cdr3_aa: CASSYSAGGPYEQYF
v_call: TRBV29-1; clone_size: .; d_call: .; j_call: TRBJ2-1; cdr3_nt: TGCAGCGTTGGCTCAAGTGAGCAGTTCTTC; cdr3_aa: CSVGSSEQFF
v_call: TRBV7-2; clone_size: .; d_call: TRBD2; j_call: TRBJ2-5; cdr3_nt: TGTGCCAGCAGCCCGAGCGGGACGTTGTCGCGGGAGACCCAGTACTTC; cdr3_aa: CASSPSGTLSRETQYF
v_call: TRBV7-9; clone_size: .; d_call: .; j_call: TRBJ2-1; cdr3_nt: TGTGCCAGCAGCCTCCTCCGGTTAGGCCACGATGAGCAGTTCTTC; cdr3_aa: CASSLLRLGHDEQFF
v_call: TRBV12-5; clone_size: .; d_call: .; j_call: TRBJ1-2; cdr3_nt: TGTGCTAGTGGTTTGACGGGCCTCTCGCTCTATGGCTACACCTTC; cdr3_aa: CASGLTGLSLYGYTF
v_call: TRBV5-1; clone_size: .; d_call: TRBD1; j_call: TRBJ2-7; cdr3_nt: TGCGCCAGCAGCTTGGCACCGGGACAGTTAACCTACGAGCAGTACTTC; cdr3_aa: CASSLAPGQLTYEQYF
v_call: TRBV7-3; clone_size: .; d_call: TRBD2; j_call: TRBJ2-1; cdr3_nt: TGTGCCAGCAGCCACGGACTAGCGGGAGGTACCTACAATGAGCAGTTCTTC; cdr3_aa: CASSHGLAGGTYNEQFF
v_call: TRBV19; clone_size: .; d_call: TRBD1; j_call: TRBJ1-1; cdr3_nt: TGTGCCACCTCCCCCAGGGGGGCCCAAACGACTGAGGCTTTCTTT; cdr3_aa: CATSPRGAQTTEAFF
v_call: TRBV11-3; clone_size: .; d_call: .; j_call: TRBJ2-3; cdr3_nt: TGTGCCAGCAGCGCAACTAGCTCTAGCACAGATACGCAGTATTTT; cdr3_aa: CASSATSSSTDTQYF
v_call: TRBV27; clone_size: .; d_call: .; j_call: TRBJ2-2; cdr3_nt: TGTGCCAGCAGCCTTATGACCGGGGAGCTGTTTTTT; cdr3_aa: CASSLMTGELFF
v_call: TRBV27; clone_size: .; d_call: .; j_call: TRBJ2-4; cdr3_nt: TGTGCCAGCAGCCCGGGCCCACTACGCCTGAAAAACATTCAGTACTTC; cdr3_aa: CASSPGPLRLKNIQYF
v_call: TRBV7-6; clone_size: .; d_call: TRBD2; j_call: TRBJ2-3; cdr3_nt: TGTGCCAGCAGCTTAGCGCCACTAGCGGGAGGGGATACGCAGTATTTT; cdr3_aa: CASSLAPLAGGDTQYF
v_call: TRBV21-1; clone_size: .; d_call: .; j_call: TRBJ2-7; cdr3_nt: TGTGCCAGCAGCAAGGGGGACAGTTCGACCTACGAGCAGTACTTC; cdr3_aa: CASSKGDSSTYEQYF
v_call: TRBV4-1; clone_size: .; d_call: .; j_call: TRBJ2-7; cdr3_nt: TGCGCCAGCAGCCAAGGCCCGGGTTCGGGGTCCCGCTACGAGCAGTACTTC; cdr3_aa: CASSQGPGSGSRYEQYF
v_call: TRBV19; clone_size: once; d_call: TRBD2; j_call: TRBJ2-1; cdr3_nt: TGTGCCAGTAGTATAGGACTAGCGGGAAGCGATGAGCAGTTCTTC; cdr3_aa: CASSIGLAGSDEQFF
v_call: TRBV10-2; clone_size: .; d_call: .; j_call: TRBJ2-4; cdr3_nt: TGCGCCAGCAGGGCCGGGACCATGAGCATTCAGTACTTC; cdr3_aa: CASRAGTMSIQYF
v_call: TRBV28; clone_size: .; d_call: TRBD2; j_call: TRBJ2-1; cdr3_nt: TGTGCCAGCCACCCTTGGTACCGCCGTGGGGGGGACCATGAGCAGTTCTTC; cdr3_aa: CASHPWYRRGGDHEQFF
v_call: TRBV5-1; clone_size: .; d_call: .; j_call: TRBJ2-3; cdr3_nt: TGCGCCAGCAGCACAGGGGAGGGCACAGATACGCAGTATTTT; cdr3_aa: CASSTGEGTDTQYF
v_call: TRBV4-1; clone_size: .; d_call: .; j_call: TRBJ2-1; cdr3_nt: TGCGCCAGCAGACGGGCAGGGGAGGACAATGAGCAGTTCTTC; cdr3_aa: CASRRAGEDNEQFF
v_call: TRBV5-1; clone_size: .; d_call: TRBD2; j_call: TRBJ2-2; cdr3_nt: TGCGCCAGCAGCTTGGCCGCGGGAGAAATCGGGGAGCTGTTTTTT; cdr3_aa: CASSLAAGEIGELFF
v_call: TRBV6-1; clone_size: .; d_call: .; j_call: TRBJ2-5; cdr3_nt: TGTGCCAGCAGTGAATTTGGGAAAGAGACCCAGTACTTC; cdr3_aa: CASSEFGKETQYF
v_call: TRBV28; clone_size: .; d_call: TRBD1; j_call: TRBJ1-2; cdr3_nt: TGTGCCAGCAGTCATGGACAGGGGCGATATGGCTACACCTTC; cdr3_aa: CASSHGQGRYGYTF
v_call: TRBV4-1; clone_size: .; d_call: .; j_call: TRBJ1-1; cdr3_nt: TGCGCCAGCAGCCAAGGGACGTTTACTGAAGCTTTCTTT; cdr3_aa: CASSQGTFTEAFF
v_call: TRBV7-2; clone_size: .; d_call: .; j_call: TRBJ1-2; cdr3_nt: TGTGCCAGCAGCTTAGGCCTAACTTATGGCTACACCTTC; cdr3_aa: CASSLGLTYGYTF
v_call: TRBV30; clone_size: .; d_call: .; j_call: TRBJ2-5; cdr3_nt: TGTGCCTGGACAGACCGGGGGATAGAGACCCAGTACTTC; cdr3_aa: CAWTDRGIETQYF
v_call: TRBV15; clone_size: once; d_call: TRBD1; j_call: TRBJ2-2; cdr3_nt: TGTGCCACCAGCAGAGACCTCCCAGACAGGGTGTTATCCACCGGGGAGCTGTTTTTT; cdr3_aa: CATSRDLPDRVLSTGELFF
v_call: TRBV28; clone_size: .; d_call: .; j_call: TRBJ2-7; cdr3_nt: TGTGCCAGCAGTTCCCCGTGGCGGGATAGCTACGAGCAGTACTTC; cdr3_aa: CASSSPWRDSYEQYF
v_call: TRBV2; clone_size: .; d_call: .; j_call: TRBJ2-5; cdr3_nt: TGTGCCAGCAGTTACAGGGTCGGCGAGACCCAGTACTTC; cdr3_aa: CASSYRVGETQYF
v_call: TRBV5-1; clone_size: once; d_call: TRBD2; j_call: TRBJ2-3; cdr3_nt: TGCGCCAGCAGCCAAATAGCGGGAGCGGATACGCAGTATTTT; cdr3_aa: CASSQIAGADTQYF
v_call: TRBV5-5; clone_size: .; d_call: .; j_call: TRBJ2-1; cdr3_nt: TGTGCCAGCAGCTCGGCCGGCGGCCATGAGCAGTTCTTC; cdr3_aa: CASSSAGGHEQFF
v_call: TRBV5-6; clone_size: .; d_call: TRBD2; j_call: TRBJ2-2; cdr3_nt: TGTGCCAGCAGCTACCGGACTAGCGGGAGGACCGGGGAGCTGTTTTTT; cdr3_aa: CASSYRTSGRTGELFF
v_call: TRBV6-1; clone_size: .; d_call: TRBD1; j_call: TRBJ2-7; cdr3_nt: TGTGCCAGCAGTGAGGGACAGGGGACCACCTACGAGCAGTACTTC; cdr3_aa: CASSEGQGTTYEQYF
v_call: TRBV2; clone_size: .; d_call: .; j_call: TRBJ2-7; cdr3_nt: TGTGCCAGCAGTGAATTCCGTAGCTCCTACGAGCAGTACTTC; cdr3_aa: CASSEFRSSYEQYF
v_call: TRBV27; clone_size: .; d_call: .; j_call: TRBJ2-3; cdr3_nt: TGTGCCAGCAGTTTGGGCGAGACTAGGCAGTATTTT; cdr3_aa: CASSLGETRQYF